The source of this TCR beta chain is a study of T-cell reconstitution after alpha-beta-depleted transplantation in children. Germline V lookup: CDR1 DFQATT, CDR2 SNEGSKA (reference sequence). The J segment lost 5 bases and the V segment lost 3 bases, leaving 6 bases of the junction unmatched. This CDR3 is 14 amino acids long. TCRbeta library preparation incorporated unique molecular identifiers. TCRdb reanalysed the PCR reads using MiXCR and keeps one entry per CDR3 protein. The repertoire holds hundreds of thousands of distinct CDR3 sequences, around a sixth seen once, with approximately 1.1% in the top ten.

The origin of this receptor is a human donor who donated a stem cell graft to a child with acute myeloid leukemia. The chain is built from TRBV20-1 and TRBJ2-5; 10 bases map to TRBD2. The sample in question was PBMCs from the stem cell graft donor, obtained from the stem cell graft. In DNA, the CDR3 is TGCAGTGCTAGTGCAGCGGGGGGGCTGGAGACCCAGTACTTC. Translation gives CSASAAGGLETQYF.